The clone carrying this T cell receptor (beta chain) was counted between two and nine times. Its antigen is unknown. This sample was taken from a study of post-analysis software for immune sequencing data. Study-wide background: The disease courses spanned relapsing-remitting, secondary progressive and progressive-relapsing forms of multiple sclerosis.

Findings and limits, study-wide: Same-batch samples co-clustered strongly by F measure. Several TRBV segments were more frequent in patients than controls; TRBV5-6, TRBV5-1 and TRBV20-1 belonged to this group. The normalized Chao1 diversity of multiple sclerosis patients was significantly lower than that of controls.

This CDR3 comprises 16 residues. The germline V gene encodes CDR1 MDHEN and CDR2 SYDVKM. The V gene end was trimmed by 4 bases and the J gene end by 4 bases; junction bases not matched to a gene: 10. Unique-molecular-identifier-tagged TCR beta cDNA libraries were used. TCRdb ran MiXCR on the PCR reads and lists one entry per CDR3 protein. This repertoire shows fewer than 600,000 distinct CDR3 sequences, roughly 45% found once; its top ten account for about an eighth. The chain combines TRBV28 with TRBJ2-1; 7 nucleotides match TRBD2. The receptor was derived from a girl aged 5-17 years with multiple sclerosis. The sequencing input was blood. The CDR3 loop is CASSSPGEGTYNEQFF. The CDR3 bases are TGTGCCAGCAGTTCCCCTGGGGAGGGAACGTACAATGAGCAGTTCTTC.